This is a list of T cell receptor beta chains from one sample in a study of T cell changes during pregnancy in multiple sclerosis. Profiled with immunoSEQ multiplex PCR; TCRdb holds only in-frame clones, not every one. Of under 85,000 clones listed, about 95% were seen once; the top ten hold more than 0.45%. The specimen comprised peripheral blood, sampled in the third trimester of pregnancy. The origin of the receptors is a female donor with multiple sclerosis, enrolled in a pregnancy study. CDR3s include the opening cysteine and the closing phenylalanine or tryptophan. A D gene is named only where the DNA matches it firmly. For some rows the clone size is stated as once, few or many, or as a class when expanded; others skip it.

abundance: -; j_gene: TRBJ1-1; v_gene: TRBV27; d_gene: -; CDR3nt: TGTGCCAGCAGTTTAACACAGGGAAATATGATGAACACTGAAGCTTTCTTT; CDR3aa: CASSLTQGNMMNTEAFF
abundance: -; j_gene: TRBJ1-2; v_gene: TRBV27; d_gene: TRBD1; CDR3nt: TGTGCCAGCAGTTTTTCCAGGGGGCCCACCCGTACGGGACGTTACTATGGCTACACCTTC; CDR3aa: CASSFSRGPTRTGRYYGYTF
abundance: -; j_gene: TRBJ2-7; v_gene: TRBV4-2; d_gene: TRBD1; CDR3nt: TGTGCCAGCAGCCAGCAAGACAGGGGGATACCCTACGAGCAGTACTTC; CDR3aa: CASSQQDRGIPYEQYF
abundance: -; j_gene: TRBJ2-1; v_gene: TRBV9; d_gene: TRBD2; CDR3nt: TGTGCCAGCAGCCCAACAACACTAGCGGGGGACCACAATGAGCAGTTCTTC; CDR3aa: CASSPTTLAGDHNEQFF
abundance: -; j_gene: TRBJ1-2; v_gene: TRBV2; d_gene: TRBD1; CDR3nt: TGTGCCAGCAGTCTACGTTTTGACAGGGGACATGGCTACACCTTC; CDR3aa: CASSLRFDRGHGYTF
abundance: -; j_gene: TRBJ2-1; v_gene: TRBV27; d_gene: -; CDR3nt: TGTGCCAGCAGTTTATCGGGGGCCTCTGAGCAGTTCTTC; CDR3aa: CASSLSGASEQFF
abundance: once; j_gene: TRBJ2-3; v_gene: TRBV13; d_gene: TRBD1; CDR3nt: TGTGCCAGCAGCTCCCGACAGGGGGCCAGAGATACGCAGTATTTT; CDR3aa: CASSSRQGARDTQYF
abundance: -; j_gene: TRBJ2-7; v_gene: TRBV19; d_gene: TRBD2; CDR3nt: TGTGCCAGTAGTGATCCGGGACTAGCCTCCTACGAGCAGTACTTC; CDR3aa: CASSDPGLASYEQYF
abundance: -; j_gene: TRBJ1-2; v_gene: TRBV10-3; d_gene: -; CDR3nt: TGTGCCATCAGTGAGGAACAGGGTGGCTACACCTTC; CDR3aa: CAISEEQGGYTF
abundance: -; j_gene: TRBJ1-2; v_gene: TRBV7-9; d_gene: -; CDR3nt: TGTGCCAGCAGCTTACTTCCCTATGGCTACACCTTC; CDR3aa: CASSLLPYGYTF
abundance: once; j_gene: TRBJ1-5; v_gene: TRBV2; d_gene: -; CDR3nt: TGTGCCAGCAGACCGGGAGTTAGCAATCAGCCCCAGCATTTT; CDR3aa: CASRPGVSNQPQHF
abundance: -; j_gene: TRBJ1-2; v_gene: TRBV4-3; d_gene: -; CDR3nt: TGCGCCAGCAGCCAAGAAGGGGGTGGCTACACCTTC; CDR3aa: CASSQEGGGYTF
abundance: -; j_gene: TRBJ2-3; v_gene: TRBV4-1; d_gene: TRBD2; CDR3nt: TGCGCCAGCAGCCAAGATGGGGCTAGCGGGGGCTCCGATACGCAGTATTTT; CDR3aa: CASSQDGASGGSDTQYF
abundance: -; j_gene: TRBJ1-5; v_gene: TRBV7-2; d_gene: -; CDR3nt: TGTGCCAGCAGCTCCGGGCCCAGGGGCAATCAGCCCCAGCATTTT; CDR3aa: CASSSGPRGNQPQHF
abundance: -; j_gene: TRBJ2-7; v_gene: TRBV30; d_gene: TRBD1; CDR3nt: TGTGCCTCCCTGACAGGGGGCGCGTACGAGCAGTACTTC; CDR3aa: CASLTGGAYEQYF
abundance: once; j_gene: TRBJ2-3; v_gene: TRBV19; d_gene: -; CDR3nt: TGTGCCAGTAGTAACGATGGGGCAAGAAGGGATACGCAGTATTTT; CDR3aa: CASSNDGARRDTQYF
abundance: -; j_gene: TRBJ1-5; v_gene: TRBV5-6; d_gene: TRBD1; CDR3nt: TGTGCCAGCACCCTCGGACAGGGATATCAGCCCCAGCATTTT; CDR3aa: CASTLGQGYQPQHF
abundance: -; j_gene: TRBJ2-1; v_gene: TRBV14; d_gene: -; CDR3nt: TGTGCCAGCAGCCAAGATCGGGGATTAGATACGTTCTTC; CDR3aa: CASSQDRGLDTFF
abundance: few; j_gene: TRBJ1-1; v_gene: TRBV15; d_gene: -; CDR3nt: TGTGCCACCAGCCCAGGGCGGACTGAAGCTTTCTTT; CDR3aa: CATSPGRTEAFF
abundance: -; j_gene: TRBJ1-1; v_gene: TRBV9; d_gene: TRBD1; CDR3nt: TGTGCCAGCAGCGCCACAGGGGGCGACACTGAAGCTTTCTTT; CDR3aa: CASSATGGDTEAFF
abundance: -; j_gene: TRBJ1-2; v_gene: TRBV27; d_gene: -; CDR3nt: TGTGCCAGCAGTTTCGAGGTGCGGGGCTATGGCTACACCTTC; CDR3aa: CASSFEVRGYGYTF
abundance: few; j_gene: TRBJ1-6; v_gene: TRBV5-4; d_gene: TRBD1; CDR3nt: TGTGCCAGCAGCTTGGGGACAGGGGTTAATTCACCCCTCCACTTT; CDR3aa: CASSLGTGVNSPLHF
abundance: -; j_gene: TRBJ2-1; v_gene: TRBV10-3; d_gene: -; CDR3nt: TGTGCCATCAGTGAGCGAGACAGCTCCTACAATGAGCAGTTCTTC; CDR3aa: CAISERDSSYNEQFF
abundance: few; j_gene: TRBJ2-1; v_gene: TRBV7-3; d_gene: -; CDR3nt: TGTGCCAGCAGCTATACACCCTACAATGAGCAGTTCTTC; CDR3aa: CASSYTPYNEQFF
abundance: -; j_gene: TRBJ1-1; v_gene: TRBV10-3; d_gene: TRBD1; CDR3nt: TGTGCCACCCGGGACAGGGGGCGCGACACTGAAGCTTTCTTT; CDR3aa: CATRDRGRDTEAFF
abundance: -; j_gene: TRBJ2-1; v_gene: TRBV27; d_gene: TRBD1; CDR3nt: TGTGCCAGCAGTTCCCCGGGACAGGGCTTTGACAATGAGCAGTTCTTC; CDR3aa: CASSSPGQGFDNEQFF
abundance: -; j_gene: TRBJ1-5; v_gene: TRBV5-5; d_gene: -; CDR3nt: TGTGCCAGCAGCTTGGCCGGGGGTAATCAGCCCCAGCATTTT; CDR3aa: CASSLAGGNQPQHF
abundance: -; j_gene: TRBJ2-7; v_gene: TRBV4-1; d_gene: -; CDR3nt: TGCGCCAGCAGCCAAGATGGTAGCGAGCAGTACTTC; CDR3aa: CASSQDGSEQYF
abundance: -; j_gene: TRBJ2-1; v_gene: TRBV4-2; d_gene: TRBD2; CDR3nt: TGTGCCAGCAGCCAGCTAGCGGGGGGGCCGGGGAATGAGCAGTTCTTC; CDR3aa: CASSQLAGGPGNEQFF
abundance: -; j_gene: TRBJ2-1; v_gene: TRBV7-7; d_gene: TRBD2; CDR3nt: TGTGCTAGCAGCTTAGGGGTTTCGACGGGGGGGCCTAGAGAGCAGTTCTTC; CDR3aa: CASSLGVSTGGPREQFF
abundance: -; j_gene: TRBJ1-4; v_gene: TRBV5-1; d_gene: TRBD1; CDR3nt: TGCGCCAGCAGCTTGGTGGACAGGAGAGAAGAAAAACTGTTTTTT; CDR3aa: CASSLVDRREEKLFF
abundance: -; j_gene: TRBJ2-7; v_gene: TRBV6-5; d_gene: -; CDR3nt: TGTGCCAGCAGTTACGGAGGCCATTTGACGGGCTACGAGCAGTACTTC; CDR3aa: CASSYGGHLTGYEQYF
abundance: -; j_gene: TRBJ2-3; v_gene: TRBV30; d_gene: -; CDR3nt: TGTGCCTGGAGTAGGGGCCAGGTAGATACGCAGTATTTT; CDR3aa: CAWSRGQVDTQYF
abundance: -; j_gene: TRBJ2-5; v_gene: TRBV9; d_gene: TRBD2; CDR3nt: TGTGCCAGCAGCCCCCGGACTAGTCGAGAGACCCAGTACTTC; CDR3aa: CASSPRTSRETQYF
abundance: -; j_gene: TRBJ1-1; v_gene: TRBV29-1; d_gene: TRBD1; CDR3nt: TGCAGCGTTACTTCCGGGACAGGGCACCGCCAAGCTTTCTTT; CDR3aa: CSVTSGTGHRQAFF
abundance: -; j_gene: TRBJ1-2; v_gene: TRBV9; d_gene: -; CDR3nt: TGTGCCAGCAAATCAGGGGTTTACAATGGCTACACCTTC; CDR3aa: CASKSGVYNGYTF
abundance: -; j_gene: TRBJ1-3; v_gene: TRBV12-5; d_gene: TRBD1; CDR3nt: TGTGCTAGCTCAGGACAGGGGGTATGGGACACCATATATTTT; CDR3aa: CASSGQGVWDTIYF
abundance: -; j_gene: TRBJ2-3; v_gene: TRBV7-2; d_gene: TRBD2; CDR3nt: TGTGCCAGCAGCTTAGCCTTGCTAGCGGGGAGCACAGATACGCAGTATTTT; CDR3aa: CASSLALLAGSTDTQYF
abundance: -; j_gene: TRBJ1-5; v_gene: TRBV5-6; d_gene: -; CDR3nt: TGTGCCAGCAGCTTGACAGGGAGTTGGAGCAATCAGCCCCAGCATTTT; CDR3aa: CASSLTGSWSNQPQHF
abundance: -; j_gene: TRBJ2-5; v_gene: TRBV15; d_gene: TRBD2; CDR3nt: TGTGCCACCAGCCTTGGGGGGGGGCAAGAGACCCAGTACTTC; CDR3aa: CATSLGGGQETQYF
abundance: -; j_gene: TRBJ1-6; v_gene: TRBV5-6; d_gene: -; CDR3nt: TGTGCCAGCAGCTTGGACAGCAGCTATAATTCACCCCTCCACTTT; CDR3aa: CASSLDSSYNSPLHF
abundance: once; j_gene: TRBJ1-2; v_gene: TRBV19; d_gene: TRBD1; CDR3nt: TGTGCCAGTCGAACCGGGACAGAAGCCTCCAACTATGGCTACACCTTC; CDR3aa: CASRTGTEASNYGYTF
abundance: -; j_gene: TRBJ1-2; v_gene: TRBV18; d_gene: -; CDR3nt: TGTGCCAGCTCACCACCGGAGGCCCTCCCTCACTATGGCTACACCTTC; CDR3aa: CASSPPEALPHYGYTF
abundance: -; j_gene: TRBJ2-5; v_gene: TRBV7-2; d_gene: TRBD2; CDR3nt: TGTGCCAGCAGCTTAGGACTAGCGGGGGGCCAAGAGACCCAGTACTTC; CDR3aa: CASSLGLAGGQETQYF
abundance: medium-sized; j_gene: TRBJ1-1; v_gene: TRBV18; d_gene: -; CDR3nt: TGTGCCAGCTCACCTCTTCCCCAGGGCCGAATGAACACTGAAGCTTTCTTT; CDR3aa: CASSPLPQGRMNTEAFF
abundance: -; j_gene: TRBJ1-5; v_gene: TRBV11-2; d_gene: -; CDR3nt: TGTGCCAGCAGCTTAGCGGGGGTAGGCAATCAGCCCCAGCATTTT; CDR3aa: CASSLAGVGNQPQHF
abundance: -; j_gene: TRBJ2-5; v_gene: TRBV10-3; d_gene: TRBD2; CDR3nt: TGTGCCACTCGCCCCATAGCGGGGGAGACCCAGTACTTC; CDR3aa: CATRPIAGETQYF
abundance: -; j_gene: TRBJ2-1; v_gene: TRBV11-3; d_gene: TRBD2; CDR3nt: TGTGCCAGCAGCTTGGAGCGGGGCTCCTACAATGAGCAGTTCTTC; CDR3aa: CASSLERGSYNEQFF
abundance: -; j_gene: TRBJ2-7; v_gene: TRBV5-4; d_gene: -; CDR3nt: TGTGCCAGCAGCTTGGAGCAGGGAACCTACGAGCAGTACTTC; CDR3aa: CASSLEQGTYEQYF